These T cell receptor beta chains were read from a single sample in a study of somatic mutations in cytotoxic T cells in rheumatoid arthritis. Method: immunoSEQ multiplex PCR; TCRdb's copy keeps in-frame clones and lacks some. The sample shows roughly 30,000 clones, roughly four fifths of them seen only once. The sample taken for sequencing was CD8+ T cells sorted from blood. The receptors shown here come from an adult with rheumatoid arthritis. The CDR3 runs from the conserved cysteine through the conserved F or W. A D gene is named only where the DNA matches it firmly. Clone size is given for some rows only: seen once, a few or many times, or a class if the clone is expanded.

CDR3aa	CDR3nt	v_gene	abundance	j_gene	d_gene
CASSYSGTNSPLHF	TGTGCCAGCAGTTACTCGGGCACTAATTCACCCCTCCACTTT	TRBV6-5	NA	TRBJ1-6	NA
CASSTPGGWGNEQFF	TGTGCCAGCAGTACCCCGGGGGGGTGGGGAAATGAGCAGTTCTTC	TRBV27	NA	TRBJ2-1	TRBD2
CASSQDGNQPQHF	TGCGCCAGCAGCCAAGACGGGAATCAGCCCCAGCATTTT	TRBV4-1	few	TRBJ1-5	NA
CASSSPRGAGNTIYF	TGTGCCAGCAGCTCGCCGCGGGGGGCTGGAAACACCATATATTTT	TRBV5-5	NA	TRBJ1-3	NA
CASSQSGTGTGELFF	TGTGCCAGCAGCCAATCGGGGACCGGGACCGGGGAGCTGTTTTTT	TRBV4-2	NA	TRBJ2-2	NA
CASSLSPGGEYGYTF	TGTGCCAGCAGTTTATCGCCAGGGGGGGAATATGGCTACACCTTC	TRBV27	NA	TRBJ1-2	TRBD1
CASSWGTGVLGYTF	TGTGCCAGCAGCTGGGGGACAGGGGTTCTCGGCTACACCTTC	TRBV5-8	NA	TRBJ1-2	TRBD1
CASSIANDRATEAFF	TGTGCCAGTAGTATAGCGAACGACAGGGCAACTGAAGCTTTCTTT	TRBV19	NA	TRBJ1-1	TRBD1
CAISVGGYNEQFF	TGTGCCATCAGTGTGGGAGGCTACAATGAGCAGTTCTTC	TRBV10-3	NA	TRBJ2-1	NA
CASSSRLVADTQYF	TGTGCCAGCAGTTCCAGACTAGTGGCAGATACGCAGTATTTT	TRBV27	NA	TRBJ2-3	NA
CASSPGLWVYEQYF	TGCGCCAGCAGCCCGGGACTTTGGGTTTACGAGCAGTACTTC	TRBV4-1	once	TRBJ2-7	NA
CATSRDMRPRDEKLFF	TGTGCCACCAGCAGAGATATGAGGCCTCGGGATGAAAAACTGTTTTTT	TRBV15	once	TRBJ1-4	NA
CASRQEGGTEAFF	TGCGCCAGCAGACAAGAAGGGGGAACTGAAGCTTTCTTT	TRBV4-1	few	TRBJ1-1	NA
CASSRAYDGYTF	TGTGCCAGCAGTCGGGCGTACGATGGCTACACCTTC	TRBV9	NA	TRBJ1-2	NA
CASSVGGYGLRDYSYNEQFF	TGTGCCAGCAGTGTGGGGGGCTATGGGCTCCGGGACTACTCCTACAATGAGCAGTTCTTC	TRBV6-1	NA	TRBJ2-1	NA
CACSLGDSNQPQHF	TGTGCCTGTTCCTTAGGGGATAGCAATCAGCCCCAGCATTTT	TRBV28	NA	TRBJ1-5	NA
CASSLTVRELDRDTQYF	TGTGCCAGCAGTTTAACAGTGCGAGAGCTAGATAGGGATACGCAGTATTTT	TRBV27	NA	TRBJ2-3	NA
CASSLYGRGIHGYTF	TGTGCCAGCAGTTTATATGGGCGGGGAATCCATGGCTACACCTTC	TRBV27	NA	TRBJ1-2	NA
CASSQVTLNTEAFF	TGCGCCAGCAGCCAGGTTACCTTGAACACTGAAGCTTTCTTT	TRBV4-1	once	TRBJ1-1	NA
CASSGGYEQYF	TGTGCCAGCAGTGGAGGATACGAGCAGTACTTC	TRBV6-1	NA	TRBJ2-7	NA
CASSPAGRDTGELFF	TGCGCCAGCAGCCCCGCGGGGCGGGACACCGGGGAGCTGTTTTTT	TRBV5-1	once	TRBJ2-2	NA
CASSLRQGASDEQFF	TGTGCCAGCAGCTTAAGGCAGGGGGCCAGCGATGAGCAGTTCTTC	TRBV11-1	NA	TRBJ2-1	TRBD1
CASSLRAGLPGSNYEQYF	TGTGCCAGCAGCTTAAGGGCCGGTCTCCCGGGCTCAAACTACGAGCAGTACTTC	TRBV7-3	once	TRBJ2-7	NA
CASSLDGVFTEAFF	TGTGCCAGCAGCTTAGACGGCGTATTCACTGAAGCTTTCTTT	TRBV11-2	once	TRBJ1-1	NA